Shown below are 29 T cell receptor beta chains from a single sample sequenced in a study of tumor-infiltrating lymphocytes in primary liver carcinoma. Total RNA amounting to around 530 ng was the source from which TCR beta cDNA was made with a constant-region primer. Amplification in three nested multiplex PCR rounds with slightly modified ARM-PCR gave rise to TCR beta libraries. With TRBV1-TRBV30 forward primers and a C-beta reverse primer, the first two PCR rounds were run for 10 to 11 cycles each. Using its own MiXCR run on the multiplex PCR reads, TCRdb lists one record per CDR3 protein. Of fewer than 150,000 distinct CDR3 sequences in the sample, about 59% were seen once. Both RNA and DNA were isolated together from about 21-30 mg of bulk tissue that had not been sorted. The specimen sequenced was liver tumor tissue from sampling region 1. As for subset: tumor region T1, superior pole. These TCRs come from an older woman with primary liver carcinoma and hepatitis B virus infection.

A note on this clonotype: A single base separates this from a much larger clone, so it may be a read error. The chain recombines TRBV12-3 or TRBV12-4 with TRBJ2-5, with TRBD2 matching 7 bases. With 5 bases clipped from V and 6 bases from J, the junction kept 18 bases outside the gene matches. This CDR3 has 17 residues. The CDR3 is CASSLTSWRALRQTQYF. For the CDR3, the DNA is TGTGCCAGCAGTCTGACTAGCTGGAGGGCCCTCAGGCAGACCCAGTACTTC.

Of note for this clonotype: A junction boundary mismatches the germline segment, possibly from a read error. This chain links TRBV11-2 with TRBJ2-1, with no clear D. CDR3 length: 14 amino acids. Germline CDR1 and CDR2: SGHAT and FQNNGV. This CDR3 is CASSLERTTNDQFF. CDR3 nucleotide sequence: TGTGCCAGCAGCTTAGAACGGACGACCAATGATCAGTTCTTC.

In the case of this clonotype: This may stem from a read error, because a much larger clone lies one nucleotide away. The chain couples TRBV4-1 to TRBJ1-2; D is ambiguous. This CDR3 region has 13 residues. CDR1 is MGHRA and CDR2 is YSYEKL in the germline V gene. The CDR3 spells CTSSYDPNYGYTF. The CDR3 nucleotides read TGCACCAGCAGCTACGACCCTAACTATGGCTACACCTTC.

Only a few counts were recorded for this clonotype. The J gene is TRBJ2-2, the V gene TRBV27, with D perhaps given as TRBD1 or TRBD2 (6 bases each). Between the trimmed V and J ends, which lost 6 bases and 7 bases, there was a span of 15 bases. The CDR3 consists of 14 residues. In germline, CDR1 is MNHEY, CDR2 SMNVEV (reference sequence). CDR3 amino acids: CASRLGGASGELFF. Here the CDR3 DNA reads TGTGCCAGCAGGCTCGGGGGCGCTAGCGGGGAGCTGTTTTTT.

V is TRBV20-1 and J is TRBJ2-3; 9 bases line up with TRBD2. From germline, CDR1 is DFQATT and CDR2 SNEGSKA (reference sequence). With 6 bases clipped from V and 4 bases from J, the junction kept 8 bases outside the gene matches. The CDR3 loop spans 14 amino acids. The CDR3: CSAQAAGGADTQYF. The CDR3 nucleotides are TGCAGTGCCCAGGCCGCGGGAGGGGCAGATACGCAGTATTTT.

As regards this clonotype: The junction and the germline gene differ at one end; a read error may be behind it. CDR3 sequence (DNA): TGTGCCAGTAGCTTAATTAGACTAGCGCATCGTCCGACCGGGGAGCTGTTTTTT. This codes for CASSLIRLAHRPTGELFF. J is TRBJ2-2 and V is TRBV11-2; 8 nucleotides agree with TRBD2. CDR3 length equals 18 residues. Per the germline V gene, CDR1 is SGHAT and CDR2 is FQNNGV.

This clonotype was recorded a few times. V gene TRBV5-4 combines with J gene TRBJ2-3, with 8 positions matching TRBD2. Germline V gene sequence: CDR1 SGHNT, CDR2 YYREEE (reference sequence). The junction had 7 bases not matched to a gene; V was cut back by 0 bases and J by 4 bases. This CDR3 is 16 amino acids long. Here the CDR3 DNA reads TGTGCCAGCAGCTTGGAAGCGGGAGTGGTAGCAGATACGCAGTATTTT. Residues: CASSLEAGVVADTQYF.

Of note for this clonotype: In this CDR3 the conserved last residue, phenylalanine or tryptophan, is missing, so a read error is likely. The chain joins TRBV6-2 or TRBV6-3 to TRBJ2-2, with D possibly being TRBD2 (5 bases). The V gene lost 4 bases and the J gene lost 13 bases, with 16 bases spanning the gap. The CDR3 is 13 amino acids. Germline lookup yields CDR1 MNHEY and CDR2 SVGEGT. Written as DNA, the CDR3 is TGTGCCAGCAGTTCTGGAGTGCCCGGAGGGCTGTTTATT. Encoded protein: CASSSGVPGGLFI.

The chain employs TRBV24-1 and TRBJ2-1; 10 nucleotides match TRBD2. V lost 4 bases, J lost 3 bases, and 8 bases stayed unmatched. This CDR3 spans 17 amino acids. CDR1 and CDR2 (germline): KGHDR, SFDVKD. The CDR3 bases are TGTGCCACCAGTGACCCTGGCTCTAGCGGGAGCTACAATGAGCAGTTCTTC. This sequence encodes CATSDPGSSGSYNEQFF.

The table lists this clonotype with a count of one. The germline gene is not matched at one end of the junction; a read error may be the cause. The J gene is TRBJ2-2, the V gene TRBV4-2, with D perhaps matching TRBD1 (6 bases). This CDR3 spans 16 amino acids. The V gene's germline CDR1 is LGHNA and CDR2 YNFKEQ. CDR3 nucleotides: TGTGCCAGCAGCCATGTTGTGGGGGCGAGAACCGGGGTGCTGTTTTTT. Protein product: CASSHVVGARTGVLFF.

This clonotype was found a few times. This may be a read error: a much more frequent sequence differs by one nucleotide. Lacking the conserved final phenylalanine or tryptophan, this CDR3 likely reflects a read error. The chain is built from TRBV29-1 and TRBJ2-3; perhaps TRBD2 as D (5 bases). Germline V gene sequence: CDR1 SQVTM, CDR2 ANQGSEA. Trimming took off 0 bases at V and 3 bases at J, with 7 bases between the two ends. CDR3 length: 13 residues. CDR3 region: CSVEDRTTDTQYL. The DNA for the CDR3 is TGCAGCGTTGAAGACAGGACTACAGATACGCAGTATCTT.

The chain has TRBV13 and TRBJ2-1; D gene uncertain. Germline V gene sequence: CDR1 PRHDT, CDR2 FYEKMQ (reference sequence). Trimming removed 0 bases from V and 11 bases from J, with 14 bases in between. The CDR3 sequence is 14 residues long. DNA for the CDR3: TGTGCCAGCAGCTTAGGGTTCAATACCATGAAGCAGTTCTTC. The encoded protein is CASSLGFNTMKQFF.

The chain links TRBV18 to TRBJ2-7; 12 bases are shared with TRBD2. This CDR3 spans 15 amino acids. Trimming removed 6 bases from V and 8 bases from J; junction bases left unmatched: 11. Germline V lookup: CDR1 KGHSH, CDR2 LQKENI. The CDR3 coding sequence is TGTGCCAGCTCGATGACTAGCGGGAGCTTCCACAAGCAGTACTTC. Translating gives CASSMTSGSFHKQYF.

In regard to this clonotype: The junction and the germline gene differ at one end; a read error may be behind it. The gene calls are TRBV11-2 and TRBJ1-3; no definite D call. This CDR3 has 16 residues. Germline V lookup: CDR1 SGHAT, CDR2 FQNNGV. In DNA form, the CDR3 reads TGTGCCAGCAGTTATAACGACGGGCCTCGAGGAAACACCACATATTTT. This sequence encodes CASSYNDGPRGNTTYF.

The rearrangement links TRBV1 to TRBJ1-1; TRBD1 was called by the table and not checked on the DNA. TRBV1 is recorded as a pseudogene. The CDR3 runs to 15 residues. CDR3 sequence reads: CTSSHSVQGTTEAFF. The CDR3 nucleotides read TGCACCAGCAGCCACTCCGTTCAGGGGACCACTGAAGCTTTCTTT.

With respect to this clonotype: An end of the junction differs from the germline gene, which may be a read error. The rearrangement uses TRBV11-3 and TRBJ2-5; 7 bases line up with TRBD2. Per germline, CDR1 SGHNT and CDR2 YENEEA. The CDR3 is made up of 16 amino acids. CDR3 DNA sequence: TGTGCCAGCAGCTCCACGGGGAGGGGCCTAGGAGAGACCCACTACTTC. This gives the protein CASSSTGRGLGETHYF.

This clonotype was counted at least ten times. V usage is TRBV7-9 and J usage is TRBJ2-5; D is uncertain. This CDR3 contains 12 residues. Trimming took off 0 bases at V and 5 bases at J, with 4 bases between the two ends. Germline CDR1 reads SEHNR; CDR2 reads FQNEAQ (reference sequence). CDR3 in DNA: TGTGCCAGCAGCTTAGCGTCCGAGACCCAGTACTTC. This sequence encodes CASSLASETQYF.

Comment on this clonotype: A much larger clone lies a single base off, so this may be a read error. Given the absence of the conserved phenylalanine or tryptophan at the CDR3 end, a read error is likely. This chain uses TRBV5-4 with TRBJ1-2; no reliable D call. Germline values: CDR1 SGHNT, CDR2 YYREEE (reference sequence). This CDR3 contains 14 residues. V was shortened by 0 bases and J by 2 bases, with 8 bases between the two germline ends. CDR3 bases: TGTGCCAGCAGCTTGGATCGGGCCAACTATGGCTACACCTCC. Protein product: CASSLDRANYGYTS.

The gene calls are TRBV5-1 and TRBJ2-1; weak D call: TRBD1 (5 bases). Germline CDR1 and CDR2: SGHRS and YFSETQ. CDR3 length: 17 amino acids. V was trimmed by 4 bases and J by 0 bases, leaving 17 bases between them. The DNA of the CDR3 is TGCGCCAGCAGCGCCTTAGACAGACCCAGCTCCTACAATGAGCAGTTCTTC. Translated: CASSALDRPSSYNEQFF. The complete variable domain, with remaining parts taken from reference TRBV5-1 and TRBJ2-1, reads KAGVTQTPRYLIKTRGQQVTLSCSPISGHRSVSWYQQTPGQGLQFLFEYFSETQRNKGNFPGRFSGRQFSNSRSEMNVSTLELGDSALYLCASSALDRPSSYNEQFFGPGTRLTVL.

Notes on this clonotype: A read error is possible here, since a much larger clone lies one base away. CDR3 sequence reads: CASSLHNRPQHF. Written as DNA, the CDR3 is TGTGCCAGCAGCCTTCACAATCGGCCCCAGCATTTT. V gene TRBV13 combines with J gene TRBJ1-5; D not resolved. Per the germline V gene, CDR1 is PRHDT and CDR2 is FYEKMQ (reference sequence). The CDR3 contains 12 residues.

This clonotype was recorded at least ten times. The V gene is TRBV6-1, the J gene TRBJ1-5; D is unresolved. The V end was cut by 2 bases, the J end by 0 bases, with 11 bases between. Germline V lookup: CDR1 MNHNS, CDR2 SASEGT. The CDR3 covers 16 residues. For the CDR3, the DNA is TGTGCCAGCAGTGAAATATCTGGGCATAGCAATCAGCCCCAGCATTTT. The encoded protein is CASSEISGHSNQPQHF.

In this sample, this clonotype turned up many times. The chain links TRBV2 to TRBJ2-5; 7 bases align to TRBD2. The length of the CDR3 is 14 residues. V was pared by 4 bases and J by 1 base, with 3 bases of the junction left unmatched. Germline CDR1 reads SNHLY; CDR2 reads FYNNEI. As DNA, the CDR3 is TGTGCCAGCAGTGGCGGGGGAGGCCAAGAGACCCAGTACTTC. This encodes CASSGGGGQETQYF.

On this clonotype: Since no conserved phenylalanine or tryptophan closes the CDR3, a read error is the likely cause. The DNA is left out, because the CDR3 cannot be placed on it with certainty; the CDR3 is given as TCRdb lists it. The chain employs TRBV11-3 and TRBJ2-3. The length of the CDR3 is 14 amino acids, counting both ends. The germline CDR1 and CDR2 sequences are SGHNT and YENEEA. CDR3 in amino acids: CASSFRTSTGTHYL.

This chain joins TRBV6-2 or TRBV6-3 and TRBJ1-2; D unclear. Trimming took 9 bases from V and 7 from J, leaving 18 bases between them. CDR1 is MNHEY, CDR2 SVGEGT, per germline. This CDR3 has 13 amino acids. CDR3 region: CASGRGTTAGYTF. In DNA, the CDR3 is TGTGCCAGTGGCAGAGGAACTACCGCTGGCTACACCTTC.

With respect to this clonotype: Since a much larger clone is just one base distant, this may be a read error. This is likely a read error, given that the CDR3 carries no conserved phenylalanine or tryptophan at its end. V usage is TRBV12-3 or TRBV12-4 and J usage is TRBJ2-5; the D call may be TRBD1 or TRBD2 (5 bases each). The CDR3 is made up of 16 amino acids. Trimming removed 6 bases at V and 0 bases at J, with 17 bases between. The CDR3 loop reads CASRLTGLGDQETQYS. The DNA for the CDR3 is TGTGCCAGCAGGCTAACTGGGTTGGGGGACCAAGAGACCCAGTACTCC.

This chain connects TRBV7-9 to TRBJ2-3; 12 nucleotides line up with TRBD2. V shed 2 bases, J shed 3 bases, and the junction held 6 bases outside the gene matches. This CDR3 is built from 17 residues. Germline assignment: CDR1 SEHNR and CDR2 FQNEAQ (reference sequence). The CDR3 nucleotides read TGTGCCAGCAGCTTATGCCTGACTAGCGGGGGAACAGATACGCAGTATTTT. Translated: CASSLCLTSGGTDTQYF.

Points on this clonotype: This may come from a read error, since a much larger clone is one base off. The genes are TRBV5-1 and TRBJ2-1, with D tentatively TRBD1 or TRBD2 (5 bases each). The germline V gene encodes CDR1 SGHRS and CDR2 YFSETQ. The CDR3 loop spans 18 amino acids. V dropped 6 bases and J dropped 2 bases, with 24 bases sitting between them. The DNA for the CDR3 is TGCGCCAGCAACCAGAGTCGGGACCCCATCTACGCCTACAATGAGCAGTTCTTC. Its translation is CASNQSRDPIYAYNEQFF.

V usage is TRBV7-9 and J usage is TRBJ1-1, with D perhaps TRBD1 (5 bases). The CDR3 loop spans 13 amino acids. In germline, CDR1 is SEHNR, CDR2 FQNEAQ (reference sequence). V gave up 5 bases and J gave up 7 bases, with 14 bases separating them. The chain's CDR3 is CASSLGRGNEAFF. CDR3 in DNA: TGTGCCAGCAGCCTGGGACGGGGCAATGAAGCTTTCTTT. The whole variable domain, filled in from reference TRBV7-9 and TRBJ1-1, reads DTGVSQNPRHKITKRGQNVTFRCDPISEHNRLYWYRQTLGQGPEFLTYFQNEAQLEKSRLLSDRFSAERPKGSFSTLEIQRTEQGDSAMYLCASSLGRGNEAFFGQGTRLTVV.

This clonotype has at least ten counts. The J gene is TRBJ2-7, the V gene TRBV6-5; 11 bases map to TRBD2. Germline loops: CDR1 MNHEY, CDR2 SVGAGI. CDR3 length equals 15 residues. V dropped 2 bases and J dropped 4; count of bases not matched to a gene: 4. CDR3 sequence reads: CASSYVAGGAYEQYF. The CDR3, as DNA: TGTGCCAGCAGTTACGTAGCGGGAGGGGCTTACGAGCAGTACTTC.